Below, 30 T cell receptor beta chains from the same sample are listed, as sequenced in a study of T cells in Graves' hyperthyroidism and ophthalmopathy. Researchers amplified the TCR beta CDR3 regions from RNA transcripts. The TCR CDR3 first-round RT-PCR relied on the HTBI primer set. MiXCR was run by TCRdb on the multiplex PCR reads, yielding one entry per CDR3 protein. This table holds around 690,000 distinct CDR3 sequences, 15% to 20% found once. Sequencing used blood. The receptors derive from a man aged 50 to 59 with Graves' hyperthyroidism.

V and J are TRBV19 and TRBJ1-1; 7 bases fit TRBD1. The germline gives CDR1 LNHDA, CDR2 SQIVND (reference sequence). J was trimmed by 2 bases and V by 8 bases; bases with no gene match: 5. The CDR3 runs to 13 residues. The CDR3 DNA is TGTGCCAGTGAGACAGGGCCCAACACTGAAGCTTTCTTT. Translating gives CASETGPNTEAFF.

This clonotype was seen at least ten times. The V call is TRBV6-1, the J call TRBJ2-5, with 12 bases that match TRBD2. V shed 6 bases, J shed 4 bases, and the junction held 6 bases outside the gene matches. Germline V lookup: CDR1 MNHNS, CDR2 SASEGT. The CDR3 extends over 15 amino acids. The CDR3 coding sequence is TGTGCCAGCAGAAGACTAGCGGGAGATTCAGAGACCCAGTACTTC. Translation gives CASRRLAGDSETQYF.

The V and J genes are TRBV30 and TRBJ2-7; D gene unclear. V dropped 0 bases and J dropped 0 bases, with 9 bases sitting between them. Germline CDR1 and CDR2: GTSNPN and SVGIG (reference sequence). This CDR3 is 14 amino acids long. The CDR3 here is CAWSVNTISYEQYF. The CDR3, as DNA: TGTGCCTGGAGTGTCAACACCATCTCCTACGAGCAGTACTTC.

This clonotype showed up just a few times. The chain has TRBV6-1 and TRBJ2-6; D possibly uses TRBD1 or TRBD2 (5 bases each). Germline V gene sequence: CDR1 MNHNS, CDR2 SASEGT. Trimming shortened V by 6 bases and J by 1 base, and 22 bases separated the two germline ends. The CDR3 has 19 amino acids. CDR3 sequence (DNA): TGTGCCAGCAGACAGCGGACTGACAGTCAGATTTCTGGGGCCAACGTCCTGACTTTC. Protein: CASRQRTDSQISGANVLTF.

This clonotype was counted ten times or more. The chain joins TRBV5-6 to TRBJ2-1, with 7 bases that match TRBD2. The CDR3 length is 16 residues. The germline V gene has CDR1 SGHDT and CDR2 YYEEEE. Trimming took 6 bases from V and 0 from J; bases not matched to a gene: 9. The CDR3 DNA is TGTGCCAGCATCTCTATTCGGACTAGCTCCTACAATGAGCAGTTCTTC. It codes for CASISIRTSSYNEQFF.

This clonotype was counted at least ten times. The chain combines TRBV7-2 with TRBJ2-7; no firm D call. Germline V gives CDR1 SGHTA, CDR2 FQGNSA. Deletions cut 2 bases from V and 6 bases from J, with 11 bases between. The CDR3 is made up of 13 amino acids. CDR3 DNA: TGTGCCAGCAGCTTAACACGGCGTGGCGAGCAGTACTTC. It is translated as CASSLTRRGEQYF. Combining the CDR3 with reference TRBV7-2 and TRBJ2-7 gives the whole variable domain GAGVSQSPSNKVTEKGKDVELRCDPISGHTALYWYRQSLGQGLEFLIYFQGNSAPDKSGLPSDRFSAERTGGSVSTLTIQRTQQEDSAVYLCASSLTRRGEQYFGPGTRLTVT.

This clonotype was seen a few times. The rearrangement uses TRBV5-4 and TRBJ2-5; 9 bases line up with TRBD2. This CDR3 comprises 16 residues. Germline V lookup: CDR1 SGHNT, CDR2 YYREEE (reference sequence). Trimming took 2 bases from V and 4 from J; bases not matched to a gene: 9. CDR3 region: CASSFPSGMARETQYF. The CDR3 DNA follows: TGTGCCAGCAGCTTTCCTAGCGGGATGGCTCGAGAGACCCAGTACTTC. The full variable domain, rest sourced from reference TRBV5-4 and TRBJ2-5, is ETGVTQSPTHLIKTRGQQVTLRCSSQSGHNTVSWYQQALGQGPQFIFQYYREEENGRGNFPPRFSGLQFPNYSSELNVNALELDDSALYLCASSFPSGMARETQYFGPGTRLLVL.

This clonotype was found many times. This chain joins TRBV2 and TRBJ2-7; D remains unclear. Germline loops: CDR1 SNHLY, CDR2 FYNNEI. The V end lost 1 base, the J end lost 3 bases, and 4 bases lay between the germline ends. The CDR3 is made up of 12 amino acids. The CDR3 region has the DNA TGTGCCAGCAGTGAAGGGATCTACGAGCAGTACTTC. Translating gives CASSEGIYEQYF.

This clonotype was counted ten times or more. The V call is TRBV7-2, the J call TRBJ1-1; 9 bases align to TRBD1. This CDR3 contains 15 residues. Germline values: CDR1 SGHTA, CDR2 FQGNSA. V shed 4 bases, J shed 0 bases, and the junction held 3 bases outside the gene matches. The DNA for the CDR3 is TGTGCCAGCAGCTCTAGACAGGGGGTGAACACTGAAGCTTTCTTT. It specifies CASSSRQGVNTEAFF.

In this sample, this clonotype turned up many times. J is TRBJ2-7 and V is TRBV7-9, with TRBD1 matching 12 bases. This CDR3 is 14 amino acids long. Germline CDR1 is SEHNR and CDR2 is FQNEAQ (reference sequence). Trimming took 5 bases from V and 3 from J; bases not matched to a gene: 2. The CDR3 coding sequence is TGTGCCAGCAGCGGGACAGGGGGCTACTACGAGCAGTACTTC. Amino acids: CASSGTGGYYEQYF.

This clonotype was counted at least ten times. J is TRBJ2-6 and V is TRBV12-3 or TRBV12-4; the D is unclear. Trimming pared 7 bases from V and 0 bases from J, leaving 10 bases between. There are 15 residues in the CDR3. The CDR3 DNA is TGTGCCAGCACCCGGGCTGGCTCTGGGGCCAACGTCCTGACTTTC. Translating gives CASTRAGSGANVLTF.

This clonotype turned up a few times. The V call is TRBV4-1, the J call TRBJ2-2; tentative D call: TRBD1 (6 bases). There are 14 residues in the CDR3. CDR1 and CDR2 (germline): MGHRA, YSYEKL. V lost 0 bases and J lost 7, with 9 bases in between. This chain's CDR3 is CASSQDTGRGELFF. The CDR3 bases are TGCGCCAGCAGCCAAGATACAGGGCGCGGGGAGCTGTTTTTT.

In this sample, this clonotype turned up many times. The chain recombines TRBV6-6 with TRBJ2-7; tentative D call: TRBD1 (5 bases). Per germline, CDR1 MNHNY and CDR2 SVGAGI (reference sequence). Trimming left V 2 bases short and J 3 bases short, with 5 bases between. The CDR3 sequence is 12 residues long. The CDR3 sequence: CASSYTGYEQYF. The CDR3 DNA follows: TGTGCCAGCAGTTACACAGGCTACGAGCAGTACTTC.

At least ten counts were recorded for this clonotype. The V call is TRBV28, the J call TRBJ2-7; 7 positions match TRBD1. This CDR3 comprises 13 residues. The germline gives CDR1 MDHEN, CDR2 SYDVKM. Unmatched junction bases numbered 4, after V lost 2 bases and J lost 6 bases. The CDR3 DNA is TGTGCCAGCAGTTTAGGGTACAGGGGCGAGCAGTACTTC. Its protein product is CASSLGYRGEQYF.

This chain uses TRBV20-1 with TRBJ1-1; D remains ambiguous. CDR1 is DFQATT and CDR2 is SNEGSKA in the germline V gene (reference sequence). V dropped 5 bases and J dropped 2 bases, with 15 bases sitting between them. This CDR3 spans 14 amino acids. The CDR3 is CSAPRGRRNTEAFF. The CDR3 region has the DNA TGCAGTGCTCCCCGAGGTCGCCGAAACACTGAAGCTTTCTTT.

At least ten counts were recorded for this clonotype. The V gene is TRBV6-2 or TRBV6-3, the J gene TRBJ2-2; tentatively, D is TRBD1 (5 bases). V dropped 5 bases and J dropped 0 bases, with 13 bases sitting between them. This CDR3 is built from 16 residues. Germline V gives CDR1 MNHEY, CDR2 SVGEGT. The CDR3 reads CASSPLTETNTGELFF. As DNA, the CDR3 is TGTGCCAGCAGTCCACTGACAGAGACGAACACCGGGGAGCTGTTTTTT.

V gene TRBV14 combines with J gene TRBJ1-5; 10 nucleotides match TRBD1. CDR1 is SGHDN and CDR2 is FVKESK in the germline V gene. Unmatched junction bases numbered 26, after V lost 4 bases and J lost 2 bases. CDR3 length: 23 amino acids. Written as DNA, the CDR3 is TGTGCCAGCAGCCTAAGTCGGCTTCAATCCGGGACAGGGGCCCTTCGGGGCAATCAGCCCCAGCATTTT. Translated, it gives CASSLSRLQSGTGALRGNQPQHF.

This clonotype was detected ten times or more. This chain connects TRBV28 to TRBJ1-2, with D possibly being TRBD1 (5 bases). The CDR3 extends over 14 amino acids. CDR1 is MDHEN and CDR2 is SYDVKM in the germline V gene. Deletions cut 5 bases from V and 8 bases from J, with 18 bases between. CDR3 DNA: TGTGCCAGCAGTATCGGGACGGTTCTGGGAGGCTACACCTTC. Protein: CASSIGTVLGGYTF.

Ten or more counts support this clonotype. The chain uses TRBV6-5 and TRBJ2-7; D gene ambiguous. CDR3 length equals 14 residues. CDR1 is MNHEY and CDR2 is SVGAGI in the germline V gene. Trimming removed 0 bases from V and 5 bases from J, with 11 bases in between. The CDR3 DNA reads TGTGCCAGCAGTTACTCGGATCCGCCAGACGAGCAGTACTTC. Its protein product is CASSYSDPPDEQYF.

There are many counts of this clonotype. This chain links TRBV9 with TRBJ2-2; no definite D call. The CDR3 is made up of 15 amino acids. V was clipped by 2 bases and J by 1 base, with 9 bases between them. From germline, CDR1 is SGDLS and CDR2 YYNGEE. The CDR3 loop reads CASSVHLGNTGELFF. The CDR3 nucleotides read TGTGCCAGCAGCGTCCATCTGGGGAACACCGGGGAGCTGTTTTTT.

This clonotype was counted many times. The genes are TRBV28 and TRBJ2-3, with D possibly being TRBD1 (5 bases). The germline V gene has CDR1 MDHEN and CDR2 SYDVKM. V was clipped by 2 bases and J by 0 bases, with 15 bases between them. This CDR3 has 17 residues. DNA for the CDR3: TGTGCCAGCAGTTTAGTGATGGTGGACACCAGCACAGATACGCAGTATTTT. It specifies CASSLVMVDTSTDTQYF.

This clonotype was observed at least ten times. The chain employs TRBV6-1 and TRBJ2-7, with 10 bases aligning to TRBD2. Germline V gene sequence: CDR1 MNHNS, CDR2 SASEGT. Losses at the gene ends were 5 bases for V and 2 bases for J; bases not matched to a gene: 6. The CDR3 is 15 amino acids. CDR3: CASSSSGSSTYEQYF. Here the CDR3 DNA reads TGTGCCAGCAGTTCTAGCGGGAGTAGCACCTACGAGCAGTACTTC.

This clonotype was found many times. The V call is TRBV7-3, the J call TRBJ2-2, with unresolved D. Germline CDR1 reads SGHTA; CDR2 reads FQGTGA. The CDR3 loop spans 13 amino acids. The V end lost 5 bases, the J end lost 6 bases, and 10 bases lay between the germline ends. CDR3 sequence reads: CASSRTAPGELFF. CDR3 bases: TGTGCCAGCAGCCGTACTGCGCCCGGGGAGCTGTTTTTT.

The chain links TRBV19 to TRBJ2-1; D could derive from TRBD1 or TRBD2 (5 bases each). V lost 7 bases to trimming and J lost 8 bases, with 15 bases between them. The CDR3 is 13 residues long. The V gene's germline CDR1 is LNHDA and CDR2 SQIVND (reference sequence). CDR3 residues: CASTGTPGHEQFF. As DNA, the CDR3 is TGTGCCAGTACTGGGACCCCGGGGCATGAGCAGTTCTTC.

The sample holds a few counts of this clonotype. The CDR3 ends on some other residue instead of the conserved phenylalanine or tryptophan, so this is likely a read error. The V and J genes are TRBV20-1 and TRBJ1-2; D is unclear. Germline V CDR1 and CDR2: DFQATT, SNEGSKA (reference sequence). The CDR3 is made up of 10 amino acids. Trimming removed 6 bases at V and 8 bases at J, with 10 bases between. The CDR3 nucleotides are TGCAGTGCGGTAGAATACGGCTACACCCTC. It translates to CSAVEYGYTL.

This clonotype was counted ten times or more. The V call is TRBV28, the J call TRBJ2-6; D remains ambiguous. Germline CDR1 reads MDHEN; CDR2 reads SYDVKM. The CDR3 is 14 amino acids. Trimming removed 8 bases at V and 0 bases at J, with 8 bases between. CDR3 sequence: CASGQPSGANVLTF. The CDR3 DNA is TGTGCCAGCGGTCAACCCTCTGGGGCCAACGTCCTGACTTTC.

This clonotype has more than one count but fewer than ten. The chain links TRBV27 to TRBJ2-7; D is unresolved. V was clipped by 0 bases and J by 4 bases, with 13 bases between them. CDR3 length: 15 residues. In germline, CDR1 is MNHEY, CDR2 SMNVEV (reference sequence). The CDR3 reads CASSLSNPIQYEQYF. Here the CDR3 DNA reads TGTGCCAGCAGTTTATCCAACCCCATACAGTACGAGCAGTACTTC.

The table lists this clonotype with many counts. The CDR3 loop is CASSVSTGHDTEAFF. CDR3 sequence (DNA): TGTGCCAGCAGTGTCTCGACAGGGCACGACACTGAAGCTTTCTTT. The chain joins TRBV28 to TRBJ1-1; TRBD1 agrees at 7 bases. Germline V CDR1 and CDR2: MDHEN, SYDVKM. The trim removed 5 bases at V and 3 bases at J, leaving 9 bases unmatched. The CDR3 has 15 amino acids.

This clonotype has more than one count but fewer than ten. This chain joins TRBV7-2 and TRBJ2-6; no clear D gene. Looked up from germline, CDR1 is SGHTA and CDR2 is FQGNSA. The CDR3 loop spans 15 amino acids. V was cut by 8 bases and J by 0 bases, with 11 bases left in between. CDR3 loop: CASEPQASGANVLTF. In nucleotides, the CDR3 is TGTGCCAGCGAACCACAAGCCTCTGGGGCCAACGTCCTGACTTTC.

This clonotype was seen many times. The chain combines TRBV28 with TRBJ2-5; D is unclear. The germline V gene has CDR1 MDHEN and CDR2 SYDVKM. This CDR3 spans 13 amino acids. The ends were cut back, 6 bases at V and 3 bases at J, with 11 bases in the middle. As DNA, the CDR3 is TGTGCCAGCAGGGAAGGACCGAAAGAGACCCAGTACTTC. Translating it yields CASREGPKETQYF.